The 14 T cell receptor beta chains in this list originate from one sample, sequenced in a study of cytomegalovirus exposure and HLA in healthy donors. This table comes from immunoSEQ multiplex PCR, and its TCRdb copy is limited to in-frame clones, with some not included. The sample records about 330,000 clones, 86% being singletons. The sample comprised PBMCs. The receptor set was obtained from a woman aged 18 to 35 in good health and CMV-seronegative.

The J gene is TRBJ2-1, the V gene TRBV19, with 7 nucleotides matching TRBD2. Germline CDR1 LNHDA, CDR2 SQIVND (reference sequence). V gave up 5 bases and J gave up 4 bases; unmatched junction bases: 8. CDR3 length: 15 residues. As DNA, the CDR3 is TGTGCCAGTAGTTACGGGTCTAGCGGTTACAATGAGCAGTTCTTC. Amino acids: CASSYGSSGYNEQFF.

The chain employs TRBV5-1 and TRBJ2-5; TRBD1 matches at 10 bases. V dropped 5 bases and J dropped 4; count of bases not matched to a gene: 8. The CDR3 runs 15 residues. In germline, CDR1 is SGHRS, CDR2 YFSETQ. The chain's CDR3 is CASRRQGASVETQYF. The CDR3, as DNA: TGCGCCAGCAGAAGACAGGGGGCGTCGGTAGAGACCCAGTACTTC.

As concerns this clone: Other DNA sequences in the sample encode the same CDR3. The chain has TRBV5-1 and TRBJ1-1; D remains ambiguous. This CDR3 is built from 13 residues. The V gene's germline CDR1 is SGHRS and CDR2 YFSETQ. The V end lost 3 bases, the J end lost 1 base, and 7 bases lay between the germline ends. In nucleotides, the CDR3 is TGCGCCAGCAGCTCCGGTTGGAACACTGAAGCTTTCTTT. Protein sequence: CASSSGWNTEAFF.

This clone occurred a few times. The chain employs TRBV6-5 and TRBJ2-7; 7 positions agree with TRBD1. V gave up 5 bases and J gave up 3 bases; unmatched junction bases: 7. The CDR3 covers 14 residues. Germline V gene data show CDR1 as MNHEY and CDR2 as SVGAGI. CDR3 nucleotides: TGTGCCAGCAGTGACCGGACAGGTCGCTACGAGCAGTACTTC. Protein sequence: CASSDRTGRYEQYF.

This clone came up a few times. This rearrangement joins TRBV7-2 to TRBJ2-7; D is perhaps TRBD1 (5 bases). This CDR3 is built from 13 residues. The germline V gene encodes CDR1 SGHTA and CDR2 FQGNSA. Trimming removed 6 bases at V and 9 bases at J, with 18 bases between. CDR3 coding DNA: TGTGCCAGCAGGCTAGGGGCAGCCGCTAGGCAGTACTTC. Protein: CASRLGAAARQYF.

This clone has a handful of counts. The chain has TRBV10-3 and TRBJ2-2; D call uncertain. V was shortened by 10 bases and J by 1 base, with 19 bases between the two germline ends. The CDR3 spans 16 residues. Germline loops: CDR1 ENHRY, CDR2 SYGVKD. The CDR3 sequence is CATNVKTALNTGELFF. The CDR3, as DNA: TGTGCCACAAACGTCAAGACTGCATTGAACACCGGGGAGCTGTTTTTT.

The CDR3 protein is CASSLSGLAFNEQYF. The CDR3, as DNA: TGTGCCAGCAGCTTGTCGGGACTAGCGTTCAACGAGCAGTACTTC. This chain links TRBV7-2 with TRBJ2-7, with 10 bases that match TRBD2. CDR1 SGHTA and CDR2 FQGNSA come from the germline V gene. The CDR3 is 15 amino acids. Trimming took 3 bases from V and 5 from J; bases not matched to a gene: 7.

The chain links TRBV18 to TRBJ1-5; 10 nucleotides match TRBD1. The V and J ends lost 3 bases and 5 bases, in that order; junction bases with no gene match: 7. Per the germline V gene, CDR1 is KGHSH and CDR2 is LQKENI. This CDR3 region has 16 residues. The CDR3 bases are TGTGCCAGCTCACCCGAGGGACAGGGGAACCATCAGCCCCAGCATTTT. Translating it yields CASSPEGQGNHQPQHF. Full variable domain (rest looked up from reference TRBV18 and TRBJ1-5): NAGVMQNPRHLVRRRGQEARLRCSPMKGHSHVYWYRQLPEEGLKFMVYLQKENIIDESGMPKERFSAEFPKEGPSILRIQQVVRGDSAAYFCASSPEGQGNHQPQHFGDGTRLSIL.

This clone came up a few times. The J gene is TRBJ2-5, the V gene TRBV11-2; a weak D match, TRBD1 (6 bases). Germline values: CDR1 SGHAT, CDR2 FQNNGV. V was cut by 3 bases and J by 5 bases, with 13 bases left in between. The CDR3 extends over 14 amino acids. Here the CDR3 DNA reads TGTGCCAGCAGCTTCGGGACATCGGCCGAGACCCAGTACTTC. Residues: CASSFGTSAETQYF. The whole variable domain, remainder taken from reference TRBV11-2 and TRBJ2-5, is EAGVAQSPRYKIIEKRQSVAFWCNPISGHATLYWYQQILGQGPKLLIQFQNNGVVDDSQLPKDRFSAERLKGVDSTLKIQPAKLEDSAVYLCASSFGTSAETQYFGPGTRLLVL.

This clone was found a few times. V is TRBV5-6 and J is TRBJ2-7, with 11 bases fitting TRBD2. This CDR3 region has 15 residues. Trimming took 0 bases from V and 4 from J; bases not matched to a gene: 3. The germline V gene has CDR1 SGHDT and CDR2 YYEEEE. DNA of the CDR3: TGTGCCAGCAGCTTGGAGGGACTAGCGGTTTACGAGCAGTACTTC. Protein product: CASSLEGLAVYEQYF.

V usage is TRBV4-3 and J usage is TRBJ1-3; D is unresolved. The V end was cut by 0 bases, the J end by 1 base, with 10 bases between. Germline CDR1 LGHNA, CDR2 YSLEER. The CDR3 contains 16 residues. In nucleotides, the CDR3 is TGCGCCAGCAGCCAAGACACAGACGTATCTGGAAACACCATATATTTT. It translates to CASSQDTDVSGNTIYF.

The V and J genes are TRBV7-2 and TRBJ1-2; the D gene is possibly TRBD1 (5 bases). Germline V gene lookup returns CDR1 SGHTA and CDR2 FQGNSA. The V end lost 1 base, the J end lost 7 bases, and 16 bases lay between the germline ends. The CDR3 has 15 amino acids. This CDR3 is CASSLGLGREVGYTF. CDR3 in DNA: TGTGCCAGCAGCTTAGGATTGGGCAGGGAAGTTGGCTACACCTTC.

The gene calls are TRBV27 and TRBJ1-5, with D possibly TRBD1 on 5 matching bases. Trimming stripped 4 bases from V and 1 base from J, with 11 bases between. The CDR3 is 15 residues long. Germline V gives CDR1 MNHEY, CDR2 SMNVEV (reference sequence). The CDR3, as DNA: TGTGCCAGCAGTTCGGGCAGGGTAAGCAATCAGCCCCAGCATTTT. Protein: CASSSGRVSNQPQHF.

J is TRBJ2-7 and V is TRBV7-9; TRBD2 is a possible D gene (5 bases). Germline loops: CDR1 SEHNR, CDR2 FQNEAQ (reference sequence). The CDR3 contains 13 residues. Trimming left V 5 bases short and J 6 bases short, with 14 bases between. CDR3 residues: CASSIDAGGEQYF. CDR3 bases: TGTGCCAGCAGCATCGACGCTGGAGGCGAGCAGTACTTC.